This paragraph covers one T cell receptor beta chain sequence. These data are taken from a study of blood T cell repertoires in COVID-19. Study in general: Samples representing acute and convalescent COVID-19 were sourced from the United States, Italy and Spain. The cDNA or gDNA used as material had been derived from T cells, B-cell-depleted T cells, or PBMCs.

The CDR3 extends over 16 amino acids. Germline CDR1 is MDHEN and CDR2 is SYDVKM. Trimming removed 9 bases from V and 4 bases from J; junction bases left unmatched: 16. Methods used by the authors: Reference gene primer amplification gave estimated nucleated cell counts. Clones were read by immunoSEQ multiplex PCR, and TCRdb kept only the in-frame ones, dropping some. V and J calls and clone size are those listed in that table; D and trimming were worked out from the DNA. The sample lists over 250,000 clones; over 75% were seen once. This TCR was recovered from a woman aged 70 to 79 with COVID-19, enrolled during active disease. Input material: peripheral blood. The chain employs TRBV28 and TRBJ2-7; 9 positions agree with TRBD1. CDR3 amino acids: CARGTGPRTWEYEQYF. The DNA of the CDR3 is TGTGCCAGGGGGACAGGGCCAAGGACATGGGAATACGAGCAGTACTTC.